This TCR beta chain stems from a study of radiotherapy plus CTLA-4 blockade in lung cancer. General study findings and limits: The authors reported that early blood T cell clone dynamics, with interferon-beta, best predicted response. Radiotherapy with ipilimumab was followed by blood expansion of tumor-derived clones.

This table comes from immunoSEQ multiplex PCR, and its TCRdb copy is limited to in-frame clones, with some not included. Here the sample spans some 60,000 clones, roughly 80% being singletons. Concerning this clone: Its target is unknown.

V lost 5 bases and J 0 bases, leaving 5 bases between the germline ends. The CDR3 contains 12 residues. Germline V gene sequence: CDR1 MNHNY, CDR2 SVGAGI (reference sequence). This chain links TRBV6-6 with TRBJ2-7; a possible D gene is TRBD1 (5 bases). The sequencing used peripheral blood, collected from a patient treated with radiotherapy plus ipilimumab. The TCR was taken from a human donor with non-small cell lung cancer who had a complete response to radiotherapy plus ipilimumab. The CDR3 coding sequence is TGTGCCAGCAGTCAGGGCTCCTACGAGCAGTACTTC. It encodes CASSQGSYEQYF.